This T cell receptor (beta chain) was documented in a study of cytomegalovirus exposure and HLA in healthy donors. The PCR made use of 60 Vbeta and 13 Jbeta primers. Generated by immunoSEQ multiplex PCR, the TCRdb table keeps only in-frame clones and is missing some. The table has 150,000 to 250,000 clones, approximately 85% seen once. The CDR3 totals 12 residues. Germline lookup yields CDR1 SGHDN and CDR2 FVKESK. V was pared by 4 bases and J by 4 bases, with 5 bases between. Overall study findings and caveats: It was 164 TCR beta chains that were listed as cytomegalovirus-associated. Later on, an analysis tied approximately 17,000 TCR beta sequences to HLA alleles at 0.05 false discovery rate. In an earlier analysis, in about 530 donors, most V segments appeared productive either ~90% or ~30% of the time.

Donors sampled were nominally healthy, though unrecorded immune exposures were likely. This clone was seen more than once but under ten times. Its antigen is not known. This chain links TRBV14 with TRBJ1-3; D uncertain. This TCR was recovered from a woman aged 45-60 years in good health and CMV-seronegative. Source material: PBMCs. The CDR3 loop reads CASSPIGNTIYF. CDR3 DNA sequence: TGTGCCAGCAGCCCAATCGGAAACACCATATATTTT.